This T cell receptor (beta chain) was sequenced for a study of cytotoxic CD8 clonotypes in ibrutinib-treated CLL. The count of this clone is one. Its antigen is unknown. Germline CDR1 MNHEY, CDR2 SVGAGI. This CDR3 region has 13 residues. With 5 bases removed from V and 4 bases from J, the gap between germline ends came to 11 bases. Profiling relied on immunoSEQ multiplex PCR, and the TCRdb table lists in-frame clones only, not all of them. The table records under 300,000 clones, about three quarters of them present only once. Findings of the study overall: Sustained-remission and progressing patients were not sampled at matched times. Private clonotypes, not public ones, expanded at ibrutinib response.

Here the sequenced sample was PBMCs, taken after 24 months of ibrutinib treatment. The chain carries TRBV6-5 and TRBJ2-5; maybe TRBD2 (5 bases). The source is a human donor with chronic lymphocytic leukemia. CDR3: CASSRAEGETQYF. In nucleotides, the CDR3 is TGTGCCAGCAGTCGGGCCGAGGGAGAGACCCAGTACTTC.